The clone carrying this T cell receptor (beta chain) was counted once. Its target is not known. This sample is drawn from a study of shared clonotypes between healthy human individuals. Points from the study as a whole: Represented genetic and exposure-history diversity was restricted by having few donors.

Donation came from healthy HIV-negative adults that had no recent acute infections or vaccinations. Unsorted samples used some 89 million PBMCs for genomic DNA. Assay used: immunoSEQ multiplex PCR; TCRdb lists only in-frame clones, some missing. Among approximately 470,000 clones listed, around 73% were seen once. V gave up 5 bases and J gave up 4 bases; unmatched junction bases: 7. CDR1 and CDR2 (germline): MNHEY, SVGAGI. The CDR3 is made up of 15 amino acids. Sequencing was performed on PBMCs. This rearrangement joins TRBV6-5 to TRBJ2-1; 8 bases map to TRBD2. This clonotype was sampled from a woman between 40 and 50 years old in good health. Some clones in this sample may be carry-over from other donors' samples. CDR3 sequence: CASSGRGLAYNEQFF. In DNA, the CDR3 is TGTGCCAGCAGTGGACGCGGACTAGCTTACAATGAGCAGTTCTTC.